The 20 T cell receptor beta chains presented below share a single source sample, sequenced in a study of blood T cell repertoires in COVID-19. Here immunoSEQ multiplex PCR was the method, and the copy in TCRdb shows in-frame clones only, minus some. The sample holds a few hundred thousand clones, 84% seen once. Sample: PBMCs or T cells enriched from blood (not recorded which). These receptors were taken from a man aged 30-40 years with acute COVID-19.

This CDR3 is CAWGGQTEAFF. The DNA for the CDR3 is TGTGCCTGGGGCGGTCAGACCGAAGCTTTCTTT. The gene calls are TRBV30 and TRBJ1-1; no clear D gene. V was trimmed by 5 bases and J by 8 bases, leaving 12 bases between them. The germline gives CDR1 GTSNPN, CDR2 SVGIG (reference sequence). The CDR3 extends over 11 amino acids.

The chain combines TRBV6-5 with TRBJ1-5, with TRBD1 identical over 10 bases. J gave up 3 bases and V 5 bases, and 4 bases lay outside the gene matches. The germline CDR1 and CDR2 sequences are MNHEY and SVGAGI. The CDR3 has 15 residues. The CDR3 bases are TGTGCCAGCAGTCCGACAGGGGGCCTCAATCAGCCCCAGCATTTT. Its translation is CASSPTGGLNQPQHF.

The V gene is TRBV5-6, the J gene TRBJ1-5; TRBD1 matches 10 bases. The germline V gene encodes CDR1 SGHDT and CDR2 YYEEEE. This CDR3 comprises 18 residues. V lost 0 bases to trimming and J lost 2 bases; unmatched junction nucleotides: 8. For the CDR3, the DNA is TGTGCCAGCAGCTTGGGACAGGGGGCGGAATTTCGCAATCAGCCCCAGCATTTT. Residues: CASSLGQGAEFRNQPQHF.

The genes are TRBV6-2 or TRBV6-3 and TRBJ1-2, with D possibly being TRBD1 (6 bases). The V end was cut by 5 bases, the J end by 8 bases, with 21 bases between. This CDR3 is 15 amino acids long. Germline-derived CDR1 and CDR2 are MNHEY and SVGEGT. CDR3 DNA: TGTGCCAGCAGTACGTCCGGGACAATACAGAAGGGCTACACCTTC. The encoded protein is CASSTSGTIQKGYTF.

This chain joins TRBV4-1 and TRBJ1-3, with TRBD1 as a possible D gene (6 bases). The germline V and J ends were trimmed by 4 bases and 0 bases, with 13 bases remaining between them. Germline CDR1 MGHRA, CDR2 YSYEKL. This CDR3 has 16 amino acids. The DNA of the CDR3 is TGCGCCAGCAGCCCAGGGGACCGCCCCTCTGGAAACACCATATATTTT. As protein: CASSPGDRPSGNTIYF.

This clone was counted a few times. The chain has TRBV15 and TRBJ1-2; D remains unclear. This CDR3 has 14 residues. V shed 2 bases and J shed 3 bases, with 10 bases lying between them. Looked up from germline, CDR1 is LNHNV and CDR2 is YYDKDF (reference sequence). CDR3 nucleotide sequence: TGTGCCACCAGCAGACCCGAGGTGTACTATGGCTACACCTTC. This translates into CATSRPEVYYGYTF.

The rearrangement links TRBV7-9 to TRBJ2-5; D possibly corresponds to TRBD2 (5 bases). Germline V gene sequence: CDR1 SEHNR, CDR2 FQNEAQ (reference sequence). V lost 5 bases to trimming and J lost 5 bases, with 6 bases between them. The CDR3 runs 11 residues. CDR3 bases: TGTGCCAGCAGCCCGGGGGAGACCCAGTACTTC. Translated: CASSPGETQYF.

The chain recombines TRBV5-6 with TRBJ2-2; TRBD1 is a possible D gene (6 bases). CDR1 is SGHDT, CDR2 YYEEEE, per germline. V was trimmed by 4 bases and J by 0 bases, leaving 13 bases between them. The CDR3 runs to 16 residues. The CDR3 DNA is TGTGCCAGCAGCCGAAAGGGGACACCGAACACCGGGGAGCTGTTTTTT. As protein: CASSRKGTPNTGELFF.

This chain links TRBV4-3 with TRBJ1-2, with D perhaps matching TRBD1 (5 bases). With 3 bases removed from V and 3 bases from J, the gap between germline ends came to 17 bases. The CDR3 runs 16 residues. Germline V gene sequence: CDR1 LGHNA, CDR2 YSLEER. As DNA, the CDR3 is TGCGCCAGCAGCCATTCGGGGGGGAAAACTCACTATGGCTACACCTTC. Amino acid sequence: CASSHSGGKTHYGYTF.

The chain recombines TRBV10-2 with TRBJ2-1; TRBD2 matches at 13 bases. CDR1 and CDR2 from the germline V gene are WSHSY and SAAADI. J lost 11 bases, V lost 3 bases, and 7 bases had no gene match. This CDR3 has 15 residues. The CDR3 region is CASSDHGLAGEKQFF. The DNA for the CDR3 is TGCGCCAGCAGTGATCACGGACTAGCGGGGGAAAAGCAGTTCTTC.

This chain joins TRBV14 and TRBJ1-4, with D unresolved. With 0 bases removed from V and 7 bases from J, the gap between germline ends came to 18 bases. There are 17 residues in the CDR3. Germline V lookup: CDR1 SGHDN, CDR2 FVKESK. The CDR3 nucleotides are TGTGCCAGCAGCCAAGATTTGGCGGGGAGTGGGAGTGAAAAACTGTTTTTT. This encodes CASSQDLAGSGSEKLFF.

CDR3 amino acids: CASSGTTGLYNEQFF. The CDR3 DNA reads TGTGCCAGCAGCGGGACAACCGGTCTTTACAATGAGCAGTTCTTC. The rearrangement joins TRBV27 to TRBJ2-1, with a possible D match to TRBD1 (6 bases). CDR3 length: 15 amino acids. CDR1 is MNHEY and CDR2 is SMNVEV in the germline V gene (reference sequence). The V end was cut by 6 bases, the J end by 4 bases, with 16 bases between.

Here the CDR3 reads CASSLEQGTGGYTF. CDR3 DNA sequence: TGTGCCAGCAGCCTTGAGCAGGGGACGGGTGGCTACACCTTC. This sequence joins TRBV3-1 (or the pseudogene TRBV3-2) and TRBJ1-2, with D tentatively TRBD1 (6 bases). Germline CDR1 and CDR2: LGHDT and YNNKEL (reference sequence). Trimming left V 4 bases short and J 7 bases short, with 16 bases between. This CDR3 is 14 amino acids long.

As regards this clone: The DNA is left out, because the CDR3 cannot be placed on it with certainty; the CDR3 is given as TCRdb lists it. The V gene is TRBV5-4, the J gene TRBJ2-1; TRBD1 is taken as the D call from the table, unchecked against the DNA. The germline V gene encodes CDR1 SGHNT and CDR2 YYREEE (reference sequence). Inclusive of both ends, the CDR3 amounts to 15 amino acids. CDR3 amino acids: CASSFGQGGNNEQFF.

In DNA form, the CDR3 reads TGTGCCACCCGACGCACTAGCGGGAGTAGGGGAGAGCAGTTCTTC. Translated: CATRRTSGSRGEQFF. The chain uses TRBV19 and TRBJ2-1; 11 bases agree with TRBD2. From germline, CDR1 is LNHDA and CDR2 SQIVND (reference sequence). CDR3 length equals 15 residues. J lost 10 bases, V lost 10 bases, and 15 bases had no gene match. The entire variable domain, with the rest obtained from reference TRBV19 and TRBJ2-1, is as follows: DGGITQSPKYLFRKEGQNVTLSCEQNLNHDAMYWYRQDPGQGLRLIYYSQIVNDFQKGDIAEGYSVSREKKESFPLTVTSAQKNPTAFYLCATRRTSGSRGEQFFGPGTRLTVL.

This clone turned up a few times. This chain uses TRBV19 with TRBJ1-2; D is possibly TRBD1 (5 bases). V was trimmed by 3 bases and J by 2 bases, leaving 19 bases between them. The V gene's germline CDR1 is LNHDA and CDR2 SQIVND (reference sequence). The CDR3 covers 17 residues. Here the CDR3 DNA reads TGTGCCAGTAGTATCTCCCTACGACGGACAATCAACTATGGCTACACCTTC. Translation: CASSISLRRTINYGYTF. The variable domain in full, with the rest retrieved from reference TRBV19 and TRBJ1-2, is DGGITQSPKYLFRKEGQNVTLSCEQNLNHDAMYWYRQDPGQGLRLIYYSQIVNDFQKGDIAEGYSVSREKKESFPLTVTSAQKNPTAFYLCASSISLRRTINYGYTFGSGTRLTVV.

This sequence joins TRBV7-9 and TRBJ2-7, with TRBD1 matching 8 bases. CDR1 and CDR2 (germline): SEHNR, FQNEAQ (reference sequence). The CDR3 has 14 residues. J was trimmed by 3 bases and V by 4 bases; bases with no gene match: 5. For the CDR3, the DNA is TGTGCCAGCAGCTCGTTGGACAGGGACTACGAGCAGTACGTC. Translating it yields CASSSLDRDYEQYV.

V usage is TRBV10-3 and J usage is TRBJ1-1, with a possible D match to TRBD1 (6 bases). V was trimmed by 8 bases and J by 3 bases, leaving 13 bases between them. The CDR3 has 13 residues. Germline CDR1 ENHRY, CDR2 SYGVKD. This CDR3 is CAIGGAGDTEAFF. The CDR3 region has the DNA TGTGCCATCGGGGGGGCTGGGGACACTGAAGCTTTCTTT.

This clone appeared a single time. This chain joins TRBV6-5 and TRBJ1-2; D gene unclear. The V end lost 2 bases, the J end lost 6 bases, and 13 bases lay between the germline ends. Germline V gene lookup returns CDR1 MNHEY and CDR2 SVGAGI. The CDR3 is 14 residues long. CDR3: CASSYQWPLDGYTF. CDR3 nucleotides: TGTGCCAGCAGTTACCAATGGCCGCTCGATGGCTACACCTTC.

The V and J genes are TRBV7-6 and TRBJ1-1; 7 bases are a match to TRBD1. Per the germline V gene, CDR1 is SGHVS and CDR2 is FNYEAQ. CDR3 length: 16 residues. The V and J ends lost 5 bases and 3 bases, in that order; junction bases with no gene match: 12. CDR3 sequence: CASSLQKTGKDTEAFF. CDR3 coding DNA: TGTGCCAGCAGCCTACAAAAGACAGGGAAGGACACTGAAGCTTTCTTT.